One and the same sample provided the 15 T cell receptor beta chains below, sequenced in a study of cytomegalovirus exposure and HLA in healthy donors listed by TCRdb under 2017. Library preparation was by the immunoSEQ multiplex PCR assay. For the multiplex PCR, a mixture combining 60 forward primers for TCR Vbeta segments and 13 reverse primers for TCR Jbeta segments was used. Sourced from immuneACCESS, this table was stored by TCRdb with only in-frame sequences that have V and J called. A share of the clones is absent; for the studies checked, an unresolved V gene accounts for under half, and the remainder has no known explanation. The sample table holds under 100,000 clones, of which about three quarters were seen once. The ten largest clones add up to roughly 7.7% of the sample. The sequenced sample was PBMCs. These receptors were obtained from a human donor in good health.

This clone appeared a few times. The CDR3: CASSPRTGARTNGYTF. The CDR3 DNA is TGTGCCAGTAGTCCTAGGACAGGGGCTCGGACTAATGGCTACACCTTC. The V gene is TRBV19, the J gene TRBJ1-2; 9 bases agree with TRBD1. Germline CDR1 reads LNHDA; CDR2 reads SQIVND (reference sequence). The CDR3 consists of 16 residues. Germline trimming cut 5 bases from V and 6 bases from J; bases unmatched to any gene: 13.

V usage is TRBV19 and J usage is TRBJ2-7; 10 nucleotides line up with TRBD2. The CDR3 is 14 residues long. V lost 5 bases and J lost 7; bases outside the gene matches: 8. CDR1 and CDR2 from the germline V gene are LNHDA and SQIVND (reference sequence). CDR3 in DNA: TGTGCCAGTAGTCAAAGCGGGGGGGCCATTGAGCAGTACTTC. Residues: CASSQSGGAIEQYF.

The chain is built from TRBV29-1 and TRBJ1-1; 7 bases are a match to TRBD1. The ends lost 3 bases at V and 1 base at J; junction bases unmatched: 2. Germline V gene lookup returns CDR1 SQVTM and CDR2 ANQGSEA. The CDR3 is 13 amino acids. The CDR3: CSVEGQPNTEAFF. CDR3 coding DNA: TGCAGCGTTGAGGGACAGCCGAACACTGAAGCTTTCTTT.

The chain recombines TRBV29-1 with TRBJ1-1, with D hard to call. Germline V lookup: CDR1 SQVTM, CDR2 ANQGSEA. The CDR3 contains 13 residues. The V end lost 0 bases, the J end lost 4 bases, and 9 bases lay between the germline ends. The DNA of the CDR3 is TGCAGCGTTGAAGATCTCGGGTCCACTGAAGCTTTCTTT. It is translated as CSVEDLGSTEAFF.

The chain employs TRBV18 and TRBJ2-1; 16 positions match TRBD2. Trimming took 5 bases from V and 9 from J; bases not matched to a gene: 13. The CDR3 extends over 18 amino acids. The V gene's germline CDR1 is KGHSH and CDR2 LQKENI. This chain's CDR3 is CASSMGLAGGPSSGEQFF. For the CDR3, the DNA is TGTGCCAGCTCAATGGGACTAGCGGGAGGGCCCTCCTCGGGTGAGCAGTTCTTC. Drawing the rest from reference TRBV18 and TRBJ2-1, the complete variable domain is NAGVMQNPRHLVRRRGQEARLRCSPMKGHSHVYWYRQLPEEGLKFMVYLQKENIIDESGMPKERFSAEFPKEGPSILRIQQVVRGDSAAYFCASSMGLAGGPSSGEQFFGPGTRLTVL.

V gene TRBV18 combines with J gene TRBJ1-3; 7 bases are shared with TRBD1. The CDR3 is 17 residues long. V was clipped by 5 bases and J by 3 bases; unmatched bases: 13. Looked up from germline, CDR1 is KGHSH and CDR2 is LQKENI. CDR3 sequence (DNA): TGTGCCAGCTCATCCCTAACCGACAGGGTCGGTGGAAACACCATATATTTT. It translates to CASSSLTDRVGGNTIYF.

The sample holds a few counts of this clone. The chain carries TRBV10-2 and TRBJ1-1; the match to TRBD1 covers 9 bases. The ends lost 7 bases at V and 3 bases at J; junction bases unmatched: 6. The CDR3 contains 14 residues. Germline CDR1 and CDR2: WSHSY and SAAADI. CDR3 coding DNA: TGCGCCAGCACCGGGACAGGGTTGGACACTGAAGCTTTCTTT. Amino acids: CASTGTGLDTEAFF.

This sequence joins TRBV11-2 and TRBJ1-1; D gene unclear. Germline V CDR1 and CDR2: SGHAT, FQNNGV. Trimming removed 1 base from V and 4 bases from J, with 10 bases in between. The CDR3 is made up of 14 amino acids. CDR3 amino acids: CASSLVAGVTEAFF. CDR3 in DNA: TGTGCCAGCAGCTTAGTCGCGGGAGTCACTGAAGCTTTCTTT.

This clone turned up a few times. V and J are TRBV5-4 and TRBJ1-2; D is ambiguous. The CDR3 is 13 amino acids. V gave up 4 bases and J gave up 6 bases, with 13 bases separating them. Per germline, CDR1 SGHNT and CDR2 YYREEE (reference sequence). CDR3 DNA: TGTGCCAGCAGCCCTGACGGACTAAATGGCTACACCTTC. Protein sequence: CASSPDGLNGYTF.

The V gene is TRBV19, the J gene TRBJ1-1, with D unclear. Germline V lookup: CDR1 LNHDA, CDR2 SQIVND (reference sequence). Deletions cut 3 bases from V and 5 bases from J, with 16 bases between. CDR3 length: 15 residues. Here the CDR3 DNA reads TGTGCCAGTAGTATCGATCCCGGGAAGGGTACTGAAGCTTTCTTT. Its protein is CASSIDPGKGTEAFF. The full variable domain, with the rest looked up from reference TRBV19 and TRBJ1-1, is DGGITQSPKYLFRKEGQNVTLSCEQNLNHDAMYWYRQDPGQGLRLIYYSQIVNDFQKGDIAEGYSVSREKKESFPLTVTSAQKNPTAFYLCASSIDPGKGTEAFFGQGTRLTVV.

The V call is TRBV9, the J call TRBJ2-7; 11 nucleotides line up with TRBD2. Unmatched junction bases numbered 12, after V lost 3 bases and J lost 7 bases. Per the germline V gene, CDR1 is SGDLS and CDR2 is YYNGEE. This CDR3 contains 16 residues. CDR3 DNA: TGTGCCAGCAGCGAGGGACTAGCGGAGCCCTACCTAGAGCAGTACTTC. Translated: CASSEGLAEPYLEQYF.

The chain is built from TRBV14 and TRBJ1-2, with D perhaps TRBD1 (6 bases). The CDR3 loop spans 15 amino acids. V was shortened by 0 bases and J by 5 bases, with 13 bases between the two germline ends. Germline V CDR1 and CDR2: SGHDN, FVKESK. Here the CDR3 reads CASSQDMGAGYGYTF. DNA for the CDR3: TGTGCCAGCAGCCAAGATATGGGGGCGGGTTATGGCTACACCTTC. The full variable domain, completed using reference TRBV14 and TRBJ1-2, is EAGVTQFPSHSVIEKGQTVTLRCDPISGHDNLYWYRRVMGKEIKFLLHFVKESKQDESGMPNNRFLAERTGGTYSTLKVQPAELEDSGVYFCASSQDMGAGYGYTFGSGTRLTVV.

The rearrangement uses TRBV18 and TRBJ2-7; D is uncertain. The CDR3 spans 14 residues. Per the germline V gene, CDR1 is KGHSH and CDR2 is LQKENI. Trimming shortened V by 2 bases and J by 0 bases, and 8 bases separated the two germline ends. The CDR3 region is CASSPGQVSYEQYF. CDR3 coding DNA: TGTGCCAGCTCACCAGGCCAGGTCTCCTACGAGCAGTACTTC.

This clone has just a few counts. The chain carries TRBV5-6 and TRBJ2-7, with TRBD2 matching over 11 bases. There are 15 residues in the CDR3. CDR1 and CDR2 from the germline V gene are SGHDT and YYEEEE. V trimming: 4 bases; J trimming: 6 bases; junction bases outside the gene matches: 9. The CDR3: CASSHGLAGMIEQYF. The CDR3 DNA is TGTGCCAGCAGCCACGGACTAGCGGGCATGATCGAGCAGTACTTC.

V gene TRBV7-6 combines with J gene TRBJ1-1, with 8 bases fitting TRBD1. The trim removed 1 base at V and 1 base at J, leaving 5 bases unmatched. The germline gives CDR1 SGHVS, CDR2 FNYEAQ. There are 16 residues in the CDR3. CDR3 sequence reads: CASSLVGRGQNTEAFF. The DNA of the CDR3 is TGTGCCAGCAGCTTAGTGGGCAGGGGGCAGAACACTGAAGCTTTCTTT.